This TCR beta chain is from a study of blood T cell repertoires in COVID-19. The method was immunoSEQ multiplex PCR; TCRdb's version includes in-frame clones alone and lacks a portion of them. The profile shows some 68,000 clones, roughly nine tenths of them singletons. This clone is a singleton in its sample. This CDR3 region has 18 residues. Germline values: CDR1 LGHNA, CDR2 YNFKEQ. V shed 0 bases, J shed 0 bases, and the junction held 4 bases outside the gene matches. The chain uses TRBV4-2 and TRBJ2-1, with TRBD2 matching over 11 bases. The specimen was peripheral blood. This receptor was identified in a man between 40 and 49 years old with COVID-19, enrolled during active disease. This CDR3 reads CASSQEGTSGGSYNEQFF. CDR3 sequence (DNA): TGTGCCAGCAGCCAAGAAGGTACTAGCGGGGGCTCCTACAATGAGCAGTTCTTC.